The clone carrying this TCR beta chain appeared many times. Its target is unknown. This sample was included in a study of neurological immune-mediated disorders. Study-wide results and limits: None of the CDR3 amino acid sequences in expanded clones turned up in more than one subject, which points to private repertoires in all groups.

Germline values: CDR1 SGHDN, CDR2 FVKESK. Trimming pared 1 base from V and 12 bases from J, leaving 13 bases between. CDR3 length: 13 residues. Time point specified: longitudinal time-point 3. In TCRdb, the 5' RACE reads were re-called with MiXCR into one record per CDR3 protein. Of tens of thousands of distinct CDR3 sequences detected, 12% appear once; the ten largest clones hold approximately 9%. Material for sequencing was PBMCs. The chain joins TRBV14 to TRBJ2-1; D ambiguous. This receptor was obtained from a male donor with HTLV-1-associated myelopathy (HAM/TSP). Here the CDR3 reads CASSQGFGIGQFF. Written as DNA, the CDR3 is TGTGCCAGCAGCCAAGGTTTTGGGATCGGGCAGTTCTTC. Together with reference TRBV14 and TRBJ2-1, the CDR3 gives the full variable domain: EAGVTQFPSHSVIEKGQTVTLRCDPISGHDNLYWYRRVMGKEIKFLLHFVKESKQDESGMPNNRFLAERTGGTYSTLKVQPAELEDSGVYFCASSQGFGIGQFFGPGTRLTVL.